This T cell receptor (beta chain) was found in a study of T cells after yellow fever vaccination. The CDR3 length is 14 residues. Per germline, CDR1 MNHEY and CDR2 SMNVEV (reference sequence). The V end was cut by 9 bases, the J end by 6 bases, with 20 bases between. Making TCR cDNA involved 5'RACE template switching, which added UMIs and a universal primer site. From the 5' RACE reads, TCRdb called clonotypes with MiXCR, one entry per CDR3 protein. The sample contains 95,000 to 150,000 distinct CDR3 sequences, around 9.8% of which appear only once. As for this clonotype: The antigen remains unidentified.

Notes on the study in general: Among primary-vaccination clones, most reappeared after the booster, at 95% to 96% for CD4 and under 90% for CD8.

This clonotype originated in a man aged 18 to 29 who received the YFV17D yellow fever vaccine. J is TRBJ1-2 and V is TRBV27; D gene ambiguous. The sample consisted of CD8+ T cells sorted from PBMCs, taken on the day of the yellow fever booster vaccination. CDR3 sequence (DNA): TGTGCCAGTCGAAGGACGGGGAGTCTGCATGGCTACACCTTC. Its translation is CASRRTGSLHGYTF.